This T cell receptor beta chain was identified during a study of blood T cell repertoires in COVID-19. Study background: Material from acute and convalescent COVID-19 was sourced from the United States, Italy and Spain.

There are 14 residues in the CDR3. After removal of 5 bases from V and 4 bases from J, the junction contained 3 bases not matched to a gene. Germline CDR1 is SGHAT and CDR2 is FQNNGV. Under the authors' procedure: Reference gene primer amplification gave estimated nucleated cell counts. Assay used: immunoSEQ multiplex PCR; TCRdb lists only in-frame clones, some missing. The D gene and trimming were derived from the DNA, and the V and J assignments and clone size from that table. The sample consists of 75,000 to 80,000 clones, under 95% of them appearing once. This TCR derives from a human donor in a cohort sampled during active COVID-19. V gene TRBV11-2 combines with J gene TRBJ2-7, with 12 bases matching TRBD2. Sequenced: peripheral blood. The CDR3 loop reads CASSPGLAGYEQYF. As DNA, the CDR3 is TGTGCCAGCAGCCCAGGACTAGCGGGGTACGAGCAGTACTTC.